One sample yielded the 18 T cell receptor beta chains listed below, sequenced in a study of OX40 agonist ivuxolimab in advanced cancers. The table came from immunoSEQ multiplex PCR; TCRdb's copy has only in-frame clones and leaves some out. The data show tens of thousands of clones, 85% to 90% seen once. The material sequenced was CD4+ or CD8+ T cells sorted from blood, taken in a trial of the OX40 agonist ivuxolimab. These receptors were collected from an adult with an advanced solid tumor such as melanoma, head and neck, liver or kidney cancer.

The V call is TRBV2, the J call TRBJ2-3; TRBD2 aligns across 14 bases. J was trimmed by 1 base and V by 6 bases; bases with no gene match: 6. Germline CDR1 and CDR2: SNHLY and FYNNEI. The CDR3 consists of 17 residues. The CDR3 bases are TGTGCCAGCAGGAGGACTAGCGGGGGGTTAGGCACAGATACGCAGTATTTT. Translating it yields CASRRTSGGLGTDTQYF.

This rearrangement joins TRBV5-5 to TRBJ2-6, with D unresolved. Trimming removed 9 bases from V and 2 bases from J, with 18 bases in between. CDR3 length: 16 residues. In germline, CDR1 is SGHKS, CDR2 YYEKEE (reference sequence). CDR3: CATQNGLFTGANVLTF. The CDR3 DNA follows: TGTGCCACCCAAAATGGGCTTTTTACTGGGGCCAACGTCCTGACTTTC.

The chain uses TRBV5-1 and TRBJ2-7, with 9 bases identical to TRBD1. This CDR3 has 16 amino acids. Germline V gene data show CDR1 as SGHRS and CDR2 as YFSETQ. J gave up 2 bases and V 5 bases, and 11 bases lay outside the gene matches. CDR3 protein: CASRPTPTGGTYEQYF. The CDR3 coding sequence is TGCGCCAGCAGGCCTACCCCAACAGGGGGCACCTACGAGCAGTACTTC.

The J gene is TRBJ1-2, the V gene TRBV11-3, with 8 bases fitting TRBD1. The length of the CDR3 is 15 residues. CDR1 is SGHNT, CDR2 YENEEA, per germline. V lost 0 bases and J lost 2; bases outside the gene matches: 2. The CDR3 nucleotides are TGTGCCAGCAGCTTAGAACCAGGGGGCAACTATGGCTACACCTTC. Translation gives CASSLEPGGNYGYTF. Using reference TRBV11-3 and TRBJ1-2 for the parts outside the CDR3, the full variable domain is EAGVVQSPRYKIIEKKQPVAFWCNPISGHNTLYWYLQNLGQGPELLIRYENEEAVDDSQLPKDRFSAERLKGVDSTLKIQPAELGDSAVYLCASSLEPGGNYGYTFGSGTRLTVV.

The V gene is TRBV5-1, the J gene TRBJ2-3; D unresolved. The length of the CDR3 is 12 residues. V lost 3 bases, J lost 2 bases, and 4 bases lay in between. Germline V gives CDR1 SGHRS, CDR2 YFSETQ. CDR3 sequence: CASSSPTDTQYF. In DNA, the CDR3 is TGCGCCAGCAGCTCGCCCACAGATACGCAGTATTTT.

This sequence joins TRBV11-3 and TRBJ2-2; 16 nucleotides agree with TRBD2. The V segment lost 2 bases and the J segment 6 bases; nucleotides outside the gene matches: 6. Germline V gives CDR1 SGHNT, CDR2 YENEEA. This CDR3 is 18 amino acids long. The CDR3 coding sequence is TGTGCCAGCAGCTTACGGGGACTAGCGGGAGGGACGGCCGGGGAGCTGTTTTTT. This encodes CASSLRGLAGGTAGELFF.

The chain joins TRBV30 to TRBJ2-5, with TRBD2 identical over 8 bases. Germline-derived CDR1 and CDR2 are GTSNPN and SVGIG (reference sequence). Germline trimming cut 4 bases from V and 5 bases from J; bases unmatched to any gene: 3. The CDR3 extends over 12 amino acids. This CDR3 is CAWMGGGETQYF. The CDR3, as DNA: TGTGCCTGGATGGGCGGGGGGGAGACCCAGTACTTC.

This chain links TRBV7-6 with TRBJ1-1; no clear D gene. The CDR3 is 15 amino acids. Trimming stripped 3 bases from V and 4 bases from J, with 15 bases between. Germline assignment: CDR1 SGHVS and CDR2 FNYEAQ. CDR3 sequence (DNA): TGTGCCAGCAGCTTGGGGTCTCCCCTGGGCACTGAAGCTTTCTTT. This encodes CASSLGSPLGTEAFF.

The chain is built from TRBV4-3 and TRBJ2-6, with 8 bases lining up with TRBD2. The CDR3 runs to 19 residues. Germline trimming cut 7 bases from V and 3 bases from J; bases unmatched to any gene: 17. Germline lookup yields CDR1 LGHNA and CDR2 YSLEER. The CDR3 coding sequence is TGCGCCAGCACCCGAGGAAGCGGGAGACTACTCCGTGGGGCCAACGTCCTGACTTTC. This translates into CASTRGSGRLLRGANVLTF.

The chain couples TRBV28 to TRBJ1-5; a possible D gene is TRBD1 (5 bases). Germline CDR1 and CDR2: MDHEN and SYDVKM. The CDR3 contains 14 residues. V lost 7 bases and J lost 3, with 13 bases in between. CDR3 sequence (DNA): TGTGCCAGCAACCCCGGGGGATCCAATCAGCCCCAGCATTTT. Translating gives CASNPGGSNQPQHF.

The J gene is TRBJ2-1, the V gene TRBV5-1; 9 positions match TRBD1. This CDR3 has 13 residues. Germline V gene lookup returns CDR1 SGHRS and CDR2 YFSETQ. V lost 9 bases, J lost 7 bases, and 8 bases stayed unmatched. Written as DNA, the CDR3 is TGCGCCACCGCGACAGGGGGAACGAATGAGCAGTTCTTC. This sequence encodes CATATGGTNEQFF.

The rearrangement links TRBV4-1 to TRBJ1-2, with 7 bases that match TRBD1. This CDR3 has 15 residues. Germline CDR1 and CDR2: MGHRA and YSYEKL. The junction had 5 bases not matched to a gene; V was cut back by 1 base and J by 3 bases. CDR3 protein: CASSQARTGDYGYTF. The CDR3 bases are TGCGCCAGCAGCCAAGCCCGGACAGGAGACTATGGCTACACCTTC.

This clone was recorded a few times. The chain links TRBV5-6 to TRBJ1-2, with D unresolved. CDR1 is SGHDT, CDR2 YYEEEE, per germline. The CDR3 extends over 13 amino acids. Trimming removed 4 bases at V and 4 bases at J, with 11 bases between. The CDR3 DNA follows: TGTGCCAGCAGCCTCAGTCGACCCTATGGCTACACCTTC. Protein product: CASSLSRPYGYTF.

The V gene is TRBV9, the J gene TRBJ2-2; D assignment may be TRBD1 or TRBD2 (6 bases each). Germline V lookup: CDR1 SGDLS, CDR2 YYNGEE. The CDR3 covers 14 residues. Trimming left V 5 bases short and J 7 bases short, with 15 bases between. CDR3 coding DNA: TGTGCCAGCAGGACAGAAGGGGGGCTCGGGGAGCTGTTTTTT. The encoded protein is CASRTEGGLGELFF.

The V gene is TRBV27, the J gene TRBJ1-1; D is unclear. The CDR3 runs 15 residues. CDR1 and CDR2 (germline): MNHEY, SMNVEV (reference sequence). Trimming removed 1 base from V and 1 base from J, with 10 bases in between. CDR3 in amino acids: CASSLLGGGNTEAFF. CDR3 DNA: TGTGCCAGCAGTTTATTGGGAGGAGGGAACACTGAAGCTTTCTTT.

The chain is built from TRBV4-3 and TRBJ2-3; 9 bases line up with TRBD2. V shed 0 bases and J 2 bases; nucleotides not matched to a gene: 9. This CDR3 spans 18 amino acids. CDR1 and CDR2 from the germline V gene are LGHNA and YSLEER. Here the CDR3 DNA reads TGCGCCAGCAGCCAAGAAGGGCTAGCGGGATCCCCCACAGATACGCAGTATTTT. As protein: CASSQEGLAGSPTDTQYF.

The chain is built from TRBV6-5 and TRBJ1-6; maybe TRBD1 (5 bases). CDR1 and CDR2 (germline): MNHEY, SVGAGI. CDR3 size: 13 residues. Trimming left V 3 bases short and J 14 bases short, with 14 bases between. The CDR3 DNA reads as TGTGCCAGCAGTTATGAGGGGATTGAGGCCCTCCACTTT. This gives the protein CASSYEGIEALHF.

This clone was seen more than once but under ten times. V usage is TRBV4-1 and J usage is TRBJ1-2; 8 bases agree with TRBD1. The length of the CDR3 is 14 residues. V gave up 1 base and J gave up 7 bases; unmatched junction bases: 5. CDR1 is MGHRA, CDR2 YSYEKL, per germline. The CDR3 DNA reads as TGCGCCAGCAGCCAAGGGACAGGGACCCGTGGCTACACCTTC. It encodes CASSQGTGTRGYTF.